A selection of T cell receptor beta chains follows, all from one sample in a study of CD8+ T cells in alopecia areata. Only in-frame clones appear in the TCRdb table, and some are missing; sequencing was by immunoSEQ multiplex PCR. The table shows hundreds of thousands of clones, with 67% occurring only once. This material consisted of CD4+ T cells sorted from blood, taken at week 0. These receptors originate from a human donor with alopecia areata. The CDR3 runs from the conserved cysteine through the conserved F or W. Each record gives: clone size, V gene, CDR3 protein. Not every row has a clone size; where given, it reads once, few, many or a size class.

size: NA; V: TRBV29-1; CDR3: CSVLAGPTSYNEQFF
size: NA; V: TRBV19; CDR3: CASRDRGGTEAFF
size: few; V: TRBV7-2; CDR3: CASSPAGAWYEQYF
size: NA; V: TRBV29-1; CDR3: CSSGGSTDTQYF
size: NA; V: TRBV6-1; CDR3: CASSGTYQETQYF
size: NA; V: TRBV30; CDR3: CAWSVEDRGRETQYF
size: NA; V: TRBV10-2; CDR3: CASRETSGRTDTQYF
size: NA; V: TRBV29-1; CDR3: CSVGGTGVDPYNEQFF
size: NA; V: TRBV19; CDR3: CASTINRGTGNEAFF
size: NA; V: TRBV5-4; CDR3: CASSLFLEGYTF
size: NA; V: TRBV2; CDR3: CATGGRLYNEKLFF
size: NA; V: TRBV5-1; CDR3: CASSFTPTGTQYF
size: few; V: TRBV30; CDR3: CAWSVQGGYTF
size: NA; V: TRBV5-4; CDR3: CASSREVLVNYGYTF
size: NA; V: TRBV4-1; CDR3: CASSQVRGFKTQYF
size: NA; V: TRBV29-1; CDR3: CSVASGALRVYNEQFF
size: few; V: TRBV6-1; CDR3: CASSAKGTASNQPQHF
size: NA; V: TRBV27; CDR3: CASSPGQVGRSQHF
size: NA; V: TRBV2; CDR3: CASGPEETQYF
size: NA; V: TRBV5-6; CDR3: CASSSPGRNYGYTF